This TCR beta chain was documented in a study of blood T cell repertoires in COVID-19. Study at large: The study drew acute and convalescent COVID-19 samples from the United States, Italy and Spain. T cells, B-cell-depleted T cells, or PBMCs supplied cDNA or gDNA.

Authors' analysis steps: Amplification of reference gene primers was used by the study to estimate nucleated cell counts. Libraries were prepared by immunoSEQ multiplex PCR; TCRdb keeps only in-frame clonotypes and omits some of them. The DNA was the basis for D and trimming; V, J and clone size are from that table. The sample holds 130,000 or so clones; roughly 80% are singletons and the top ten take roughly 2.3%. With 4 bases removed from V and 4 bases from J, the gap between germline ends came to 11 bases. The germline CDR1 and CDR2 sequences are SGHRS and YFSETQ. This CDR3 is 14 amino acids long. Participants had their cohort set by participant-reported clinical history.

This chain connects TRBV5-1 to TRBJ2-2, with a tentative D call TRBD1 (5 bases). Specimen: PBMCs or T cells enriched from blood (not recorded which). This TCR came from a man aged 40-55 years with acute COVID-19. The CDR3 DNA is TGCGCCAGCAGCCCCAGGGATGGCACCGGGGAGCTGTTTTTT. Its translation: CASSPRDGTGELFF.